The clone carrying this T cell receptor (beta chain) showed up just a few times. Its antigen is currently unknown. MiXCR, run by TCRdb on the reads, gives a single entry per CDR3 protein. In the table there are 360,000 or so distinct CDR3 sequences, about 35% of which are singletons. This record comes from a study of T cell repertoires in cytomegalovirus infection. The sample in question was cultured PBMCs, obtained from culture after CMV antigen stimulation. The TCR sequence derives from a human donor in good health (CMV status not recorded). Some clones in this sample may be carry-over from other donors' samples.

Written as DNA, the CDR3 is TGTGCCATAAACAGAGACGGAACTGAAGCTTTCTTT. It specifies CAINRDGTEAFF. This chain connects TRBV10-3 to TRBJ1-1; D is unclear. The germline V gene has CDR1 ENHRY and CDR2 SYGVKD. The CDR3 is 12 amino acids. The V end was cut by 9 bases, the J end by 5 bases, with 13 bases between.